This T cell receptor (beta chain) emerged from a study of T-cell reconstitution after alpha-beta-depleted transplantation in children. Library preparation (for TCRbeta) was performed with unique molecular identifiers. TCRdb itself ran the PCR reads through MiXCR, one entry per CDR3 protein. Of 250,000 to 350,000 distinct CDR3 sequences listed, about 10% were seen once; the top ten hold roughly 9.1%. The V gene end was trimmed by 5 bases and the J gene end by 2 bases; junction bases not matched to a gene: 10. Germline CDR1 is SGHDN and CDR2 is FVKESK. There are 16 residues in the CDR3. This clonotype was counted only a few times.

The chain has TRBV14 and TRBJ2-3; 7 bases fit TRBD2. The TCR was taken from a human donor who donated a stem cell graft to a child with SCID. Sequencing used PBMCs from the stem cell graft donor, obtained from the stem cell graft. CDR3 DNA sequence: TGTGCCAGCAGCTTACGCTCGGGGGGTTCCACAGATACGCAGTATTTT. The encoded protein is CASSLRSGGSTDTQYF. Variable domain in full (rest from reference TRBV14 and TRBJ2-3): EAGVTQFPSHSVIEKGQTVTLRCDPISGHDNLYWYRRVMGKEIKFLLHFVKESKQDESGMPNNRFLAERTGGTYSTLKVQPAELEDSGVYFCASSLRSGGSTDTQYFGPGTRLTVL.